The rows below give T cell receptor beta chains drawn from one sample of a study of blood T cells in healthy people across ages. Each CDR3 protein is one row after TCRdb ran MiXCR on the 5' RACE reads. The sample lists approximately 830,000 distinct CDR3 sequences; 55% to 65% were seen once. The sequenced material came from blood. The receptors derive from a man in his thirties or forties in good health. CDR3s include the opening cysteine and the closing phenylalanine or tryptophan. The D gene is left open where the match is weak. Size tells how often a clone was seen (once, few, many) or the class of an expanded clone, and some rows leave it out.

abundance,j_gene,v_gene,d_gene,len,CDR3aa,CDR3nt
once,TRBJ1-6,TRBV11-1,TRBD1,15,CASSFGPTGEGPLHF,TGTGCCAGCAGCTTCGGACCGACAGGGGAGGGACCCCTCCACTTT
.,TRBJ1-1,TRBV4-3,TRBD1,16,CASSQSPDRGRTEAFF,TGCGCCAGCAGCCAAAGTCCGGACAGGGGTAGGACTGAAGCTTTCTTT
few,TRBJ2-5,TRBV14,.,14,CASSQEWAEETQYF,TGTGCCAGCAGCCAAGAGTGGGCAGAAGAGACCCAGTACTTC
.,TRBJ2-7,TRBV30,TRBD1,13,CAWSVQGTYEQYF,TGTGCCTGGAGTGTACAGGGGACCTACGAGCAGTACTTC
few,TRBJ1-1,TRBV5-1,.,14,CASSLGPSNTEAFF,TGCGCCAGCAGCTTGGGGCCCTCGAACACTGAAGCTTTCTTT
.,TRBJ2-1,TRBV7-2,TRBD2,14,CASSVGTRLNEQFF,TGTGCCAGCAGCGTGGGGACTAGGTTGAATGAGCAGTTCTTC
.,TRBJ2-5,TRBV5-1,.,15,CASSPRAGPPETQYF,TGCGCCAGCAGCCCTCGGGCAGGGCCCCCGGAGACCCAGTACTTC
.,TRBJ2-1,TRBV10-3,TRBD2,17,CAISESVGSGVYNEQFF,TGTGCCATCAGTGAAAGTGTGGGAAGCGGGGTTTACAATGAGCAGTTCTTC
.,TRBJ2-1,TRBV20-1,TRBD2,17,CSARSGTSGGAYNEQFF,TGCAGTGCTAGATCCGGGACTAGCGGGGGGGCGTACAATGAGCAGTTCTTC
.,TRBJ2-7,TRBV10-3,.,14,CAISVGDNSYEQYF,TGTGCCATCAGTGTGGGGGACAACTCCTACGAGCAGTACTTC
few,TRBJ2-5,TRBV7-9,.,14,CASTEKQRQETQYF,TGTGCCAGCACCGAAAAACAGCGACAAGAGACCCAGTACTTC
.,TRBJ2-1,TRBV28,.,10,CATYYNEQFF,TGTGCCACCTATTACAATGAGCAGTTCTTC
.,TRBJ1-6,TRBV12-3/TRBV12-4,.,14,CASGLRRSDSPLHF,TGTGCCAGCGGTTTAAGACGCTCGGATTCACCCCTCCACTTT
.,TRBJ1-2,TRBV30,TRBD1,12,CAWSTGTYGYTF,TGTGCCTGGTCGACAGGGACTTATGGCTACACCTTC
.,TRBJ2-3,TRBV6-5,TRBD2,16,CASSLTSGVGTDTQYF,TGTGCCAGCAGTTTGACTAGCGGGGTTGGGACAGATACGCAGTATTTT
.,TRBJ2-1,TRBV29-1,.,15,CSVVKLRGSYNEQFF,TGCAGCGTTGTAAAGCTCAGGGGCTCCTACAATGAGCAGTTCTTC
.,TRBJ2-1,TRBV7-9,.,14,CASSLGGAPTEQFF,TGTGCCAGCAGCTTAGGGGGGGCACCCACTGAGCAGTTCTTC
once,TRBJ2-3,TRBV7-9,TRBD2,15,CASMQSGGYTDTQYF,TGTGCCAGCATGCAAAGCGGGGGGTACACAGATACGCAGTATTTT
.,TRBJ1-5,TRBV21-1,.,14,CASSKGYNNQPQHF,TGTGCCAGCAGCAAGGGTTACAACAACCAGCCCCAGCATTTT
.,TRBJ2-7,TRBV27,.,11,CATNNGYEQYF,TGTGCCACCAACAATGGCTACGAGCAGTACTTC
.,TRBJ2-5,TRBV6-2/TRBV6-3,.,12,CASSGGKETQYF,TGTGCTAGTAGTGGGGGAAAAGAGACCCAGTACTTC
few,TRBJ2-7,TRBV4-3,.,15,CASSRAGSNGYEQYF,TGCGCCAGCAGCCGGGCGGGGAGTAATGGCTACGAGCAGTACTTC
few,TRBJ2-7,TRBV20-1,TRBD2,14,CSASPSGFSYEQYF,TGCAGTGCTAGCCCTAGCGGGTTCTCCTACGAGCAGTACTTC
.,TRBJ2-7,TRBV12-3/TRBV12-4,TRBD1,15,CASSLVYRGDYEQYF,TGTGCCAGCAGTTTAGTTTACAGGGGGGACTACGAGCAGTACTTC
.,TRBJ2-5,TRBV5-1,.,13,CASSVHSQETQYF,TGCGCCAGCAGCGTACACAGCCAAGAGACCCAGTACTTC
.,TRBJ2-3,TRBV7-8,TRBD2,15,CASSYPSGRTDTQYF,TGTGCCAGCAGCTACCCTAGCGGGCGAACAGATACGCAGTATTTT